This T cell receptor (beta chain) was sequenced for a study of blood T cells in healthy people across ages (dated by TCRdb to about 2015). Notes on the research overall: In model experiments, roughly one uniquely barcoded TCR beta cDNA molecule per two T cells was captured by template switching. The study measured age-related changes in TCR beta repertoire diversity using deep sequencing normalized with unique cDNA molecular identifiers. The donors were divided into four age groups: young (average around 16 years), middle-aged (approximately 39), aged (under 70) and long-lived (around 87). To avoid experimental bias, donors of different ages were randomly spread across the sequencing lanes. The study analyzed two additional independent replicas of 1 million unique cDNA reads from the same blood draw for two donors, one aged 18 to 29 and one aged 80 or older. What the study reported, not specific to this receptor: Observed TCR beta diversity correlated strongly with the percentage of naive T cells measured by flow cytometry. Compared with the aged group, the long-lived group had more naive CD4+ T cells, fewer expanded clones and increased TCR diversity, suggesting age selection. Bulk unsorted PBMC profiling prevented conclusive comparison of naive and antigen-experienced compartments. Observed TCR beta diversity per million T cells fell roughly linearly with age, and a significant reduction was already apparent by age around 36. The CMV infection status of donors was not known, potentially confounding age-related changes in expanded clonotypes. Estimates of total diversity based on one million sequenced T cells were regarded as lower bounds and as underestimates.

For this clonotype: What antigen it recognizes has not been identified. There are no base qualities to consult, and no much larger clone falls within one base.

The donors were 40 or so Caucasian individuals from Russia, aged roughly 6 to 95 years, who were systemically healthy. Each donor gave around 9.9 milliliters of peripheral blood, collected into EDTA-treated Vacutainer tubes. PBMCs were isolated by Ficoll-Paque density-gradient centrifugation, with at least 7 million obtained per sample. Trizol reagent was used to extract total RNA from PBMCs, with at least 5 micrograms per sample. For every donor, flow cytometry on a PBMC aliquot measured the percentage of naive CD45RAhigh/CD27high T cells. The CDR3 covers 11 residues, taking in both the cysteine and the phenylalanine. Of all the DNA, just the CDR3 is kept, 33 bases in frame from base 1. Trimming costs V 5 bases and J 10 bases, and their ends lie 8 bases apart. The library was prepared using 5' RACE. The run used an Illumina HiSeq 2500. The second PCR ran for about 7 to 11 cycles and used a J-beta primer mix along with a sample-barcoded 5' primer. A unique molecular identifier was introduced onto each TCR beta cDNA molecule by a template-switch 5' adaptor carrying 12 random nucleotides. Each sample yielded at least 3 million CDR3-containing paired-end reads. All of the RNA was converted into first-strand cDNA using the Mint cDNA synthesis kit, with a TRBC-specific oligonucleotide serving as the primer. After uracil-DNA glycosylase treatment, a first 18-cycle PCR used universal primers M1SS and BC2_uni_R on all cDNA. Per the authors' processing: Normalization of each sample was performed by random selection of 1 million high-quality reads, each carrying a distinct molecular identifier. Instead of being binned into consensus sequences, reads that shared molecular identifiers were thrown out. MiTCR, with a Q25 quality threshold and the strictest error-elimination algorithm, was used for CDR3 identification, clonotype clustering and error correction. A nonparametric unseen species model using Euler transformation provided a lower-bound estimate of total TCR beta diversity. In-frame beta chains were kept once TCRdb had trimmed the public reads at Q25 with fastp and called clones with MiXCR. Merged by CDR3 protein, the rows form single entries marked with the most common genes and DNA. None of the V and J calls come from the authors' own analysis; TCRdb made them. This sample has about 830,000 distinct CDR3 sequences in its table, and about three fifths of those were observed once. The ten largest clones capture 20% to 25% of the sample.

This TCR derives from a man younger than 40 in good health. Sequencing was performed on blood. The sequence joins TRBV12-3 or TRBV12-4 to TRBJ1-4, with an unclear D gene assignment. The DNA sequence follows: TGTGCCAGCAGTCTAGGAGCAAAACTGTTTTTT. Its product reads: CASSLGAKLFF.